Detailed here is one T cell receptor (beta chain). Its antigen is currently not known. The record has no base qualities; no much larger clone is one base away. In Seattle, one collaborating source enrolled patients while the infection was active and tracked those patients longitudinally over the course of disease. Collaborating institutions collected whole blood in K2EDTA tubes following their own protocols. Collaborator samples were shipped for TCRbeta analysis as frozen whole blood, isolated PBMCs, or DNA extracted from either sample type. TCRbeta CDR3 regions were amplified from genomic DNA by means of the immunoSEQ Assay, a bias-controlled multiplex PCR. The published analysis was carried out like this. Within the assay, amplification of reference gene primers was used to estimate how many nucleated cells each sample contained. To quantify the absolute abundance of each unique TCRbeta CDR3 rearrangement, sequence reads were collapsed and filtered. Productive Simpson clonality was computed per sample as the square root of Simpson's diversity index over productive rearrangements. Entries here come from immuneACCESS through TCRdb and include only in-frame sequences with V and J called. Some clones fail to appear in such tables; in the studies checked, an unresolved V gene covers under half of the shortfall, and the cause of the remainder is unknown. V and J calls and clone size come straight from that table; D and trimming were deduced from the DNA. This sample comprises 150,000 to 200,000 clones, roughly 80% of them detected only once. The ten largest clonotypes hold around 12% of the sample.

These data come from a study of blood T cell repertoires in COVID-19 (dated by TCRdb to 2019 to 2021). General notes on the study: The collaborator samples originated in the United States, Italy and Spain and spanned the acute and convalescent phases of COVID-19. The material from the prospective study consisted of cDNA or gDNA derived from T cells, B-cell-depleted T cells, or PBMCs. Subjects who had been exposed to COVID-19, were actively infected with it, or had recovered from it provided the deeply sampled blood TCRbeta repertoires that made up the dataset. A freely available public database, intended as a resource for researchers studying the immune response to SARS-CoV-2, is where the repertoires were released. The samples were drawn from the first 160 participants of the ongoing ImmuneRACE study and from 1,254 subjects provided by 6 global collaborators. Nearly every sample came with metadata listing a de-identified subject ID, COVID-19 status, age in years and sex. Where available, HLA class I and class II types were taken from metadata supplied by the sample provider and were not determined by assay-based typing.

The research as a whole found: How much clinical and demographic metadata was included differed by source and by participant, and the metadata was provided uncurated.

Sequences were obtained from peripheral blood. The receptor was isolated from a woman older than 75 with COVID-19, enrolled during active disease.

For the CDR3, the sequence is CASSPGGLTYEQYF. The DNA is TGTGCCAGCAGCCCGGGGGGGCTAACCTACGAGCAGTACTTC. The sequence is built from TRBV5-4 and TRBJ2-7; 8 central bases correspond to TRBD2. The germline V and J ends show losses of 4 bases and 2 bases respectively, and no gene match explains 5 bases of the junction. CDR1 is given as SGHNT and CDR2 as YYREEE, both from the germline V gene (reference sequence). Taken from cysteine to phenylalanine, the CDR3 has 14 residues. Only the CDR3 region is kept as DNA, spanning 42 bases read in frame from base 1. With all but the CDR3 taken from the reference TRBV5-4 and TRBJ2-7 genes, the full variable domain is: ETGVTQSPTHLIKTRGQQVTLRCSSQSGHNTVSWYQQALGQGPQFIFQYYREEENGRGNFPPRFSGLQFPNYSSELNVNALELDDSALYLCASSPGGLTYEQYFGPGTRLTVT.